Sequencing of this T cell receptor (beta chain) was carried out in a study of T cells in Graves' hyperthyroidism and ophthalmopathy. Study at large: Peripheral blood samples were taken at initial diagnosis, prior to any treatment.

Amplified regions were TCR beta CDR3 sequences from RNA transcripts. The study used the HTBI primer set for a first-round RT-PCR of the TCR CDR3. TCRdb redid the calling of the multiplex PCR reads with MiXCR, one entry per CDR3 protein. The sample lists 500,000 or so distinct CDR3 sequences, roughly 17% seen once, with 17% in the top ten. This clonotype was seen only a few times. V lost 3 bases and J lost 0, with 18 bases in between. The CDR3 covers 18 residues. Germline V gene sequence: CDR1 SNHLY, CDR2 FYNNEI. Duration under 3 months, a NOSPECS grade of at least 4, and a Clinical Activity Score of at least 3 characterized the ophthalmopathy patients.

The TCR originated in a woman under 30 with Graves' ophthalmopathy. V is TRBV2 and J is TRBJ2-1; D is uncertain. Sequencing was performed on blood. The CDR3 is CASSEDADWPSSYNEQFF. CDR3 bases: TGTGCCAGCAGTGAGGATGCAGACTGGCCAAGCTCCTACAATGAGCAGTTCTTC.